This note documents a single TCR beta chain sequence. TCRdb's copy holds only in-frame clones and misses some; the assay was immunoSEQ multiplex PCR. The table records some 120,000 clones, approximately 92% of them present only once. Germline loops: CDR1 MNHNY, CDR2 SVGAGI (reference sequence). The CDR3 is 12 amino acids. The trim removed 8 bases at V and 8 bases at J, leaving 5 bases unmatched. This record comes from a study of control samples from healthy donors and cancer patients. The sequencing input was PBMCs. This clonotype originated in an elderly man with head and neck cancer. This chain links TRBV6-6 with TRBJ1-1; 10 nucleotides agree with TRBD1. CDR3 protein: CASSGQGIEAFF. The CDR3 DNA reads as TGTGCCAGCTCGGGACAGGGGATCGAAGCTTTCTTT.